This record concerns one T cell receptor beta chain sequence. The antigen is undetermined. The V gene's germline CDR1 is LGHNA and CDR2 YNFKEQ. The CDR3 extends over 15 amino acids. J was trimmed by 4 bases and V by 1 base; bases with no gene match: 4. This specimen comes from a study of beta chain features in type 1 diabetes. Study observations and caveats: Patients with Type 1 diabetes showed moderately but significantly shorter TCRB CDR3s in all four CD4+ subsets.

The whole isolated RNA underwent reverse transcription, so sequencing captured expressed TCRB transcripts. The table came from immunoSEQ multiplex PCR; TCRdb's copy has only in-frame clones and leaves some out. The profile covers roughly 150,000 clones, with around 8.3% appearing a single time and over 0.45% taken by the ten largest. Sequenced: central memory CD4+ T cells from blood. The chain has TRBV4-2 and TRBJ1-2; TRBD1 agrees at 9 bases. The origin of this receptor is a woman aged 18-30 years with type 1 diabetes. CDR3 in DNA: TGTGCCAGCAGCCAAGGGGGACAGGGCGTCTATGGCTACACCTTC. It specifies CASSQGGQGVYGYTF.